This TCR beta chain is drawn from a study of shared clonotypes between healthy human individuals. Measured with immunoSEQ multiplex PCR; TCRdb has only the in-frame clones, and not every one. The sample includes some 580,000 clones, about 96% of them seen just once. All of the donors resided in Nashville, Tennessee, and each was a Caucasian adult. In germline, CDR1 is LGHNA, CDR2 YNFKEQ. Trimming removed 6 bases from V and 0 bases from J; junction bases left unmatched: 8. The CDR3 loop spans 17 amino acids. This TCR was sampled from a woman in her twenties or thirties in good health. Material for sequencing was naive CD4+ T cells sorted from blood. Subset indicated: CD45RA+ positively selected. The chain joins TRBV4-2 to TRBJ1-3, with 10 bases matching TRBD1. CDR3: CASRSTGGPLSGNTIYF. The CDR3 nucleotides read TGTGCCAGCAGATCGACAGGGGGCCCCCTCTCTGGAAACACCATATATTTT.